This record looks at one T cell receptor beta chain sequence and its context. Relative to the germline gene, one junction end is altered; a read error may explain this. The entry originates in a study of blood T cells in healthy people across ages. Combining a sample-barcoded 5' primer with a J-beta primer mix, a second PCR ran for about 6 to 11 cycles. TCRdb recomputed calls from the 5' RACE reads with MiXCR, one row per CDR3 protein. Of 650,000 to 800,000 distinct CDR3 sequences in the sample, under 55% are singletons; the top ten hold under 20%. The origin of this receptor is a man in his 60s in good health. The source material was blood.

The CDR3 loop is CASTNGIGKGETQYF. CDR3 in DNA: TGTGCTAGCACTAATGGGATAGGGAAGGGAGAGACCCAGTACTTC. V and J are TRBV7-7 and TRBJ2-5, with no clear D. Germline CDR1 reads SSHAT; CDR2 reads FNYEAQ (reference sequence). The CDR3 has 15 amino acids.